The T cell receptor beta chain described here comes from a study of blood T cell repertoires in COVID-19 (dated by TCRdb to 2018 to 2020). Broadly, across the study: Collaborator samples came from the United States, Italy and Spain and covered acute and convalescent phases of COVID-19. Sample metadata almost always included a de-identified subject ID, COVID-19 status, age in years and sex. Where available, HLA class I and class II types were taken from metadata supplied by the sample provider and were not determined by assay-based typing. Samples were obtained from the ongoing ImmuneRACE study (first 160 participants) and from about 1,300 subjects provided by 6 global collaborators. Subjects who had been exposed to COVID-19, were actively infected with it, or had recovered from it provided the deeply sampled blood TCRbeta repertoires that made up the dataset. A freely available public database, intended as a resource for researchers studying the immune response to SARS-CoV-2, is where the repertoires were released. The prospective study material was composed of cDNA or gDNA derived from T cells, B-cell-depleted T cells, or PBMCs. Overall study outcomes, separate from this receptor: Clinical and demographic metadata were provided uncurated, with the amount varying by source and participant.

A note on this clone: Its antigen remains unidentified. Per-base quality was not reported, and no clone a single base away is much larger than it.

In Seattle, one collaborating source enrolled patients while the infection was active and tracked those patients longitudinally over the course of disease. The collaborating institutions used their own protocols to collect whole blood in K2EDTA tubes. For TCRbeta analysis, collaborators shipped samples as frozen whole blood, isolated PBMCs, or DNA extracted from either of those sample types. TCRbeta CDR3 regions were amplified from genomic DNA by means of the immunoSEQ Assay, a bias-controlled multiplex PCR. Concerning the study's data processing: The number of nucleated cells in each sample was estimated by amplification of reference gene primers within the assay. To quantify the absolute abundance of each unique TCRbeta CDR3 rearrangement, sequence reads were collapsed and filtered. For each sample, productive Simpson clonality was calculated as the square root of Simpson's diversity index across productive rearrangements. This is the immuneACCESS table as TCRdb keeps it, with only in-frame sequences that have V and J called. A part of the clones is gone; compared with another copy, unresolved V genes explain less than half, and the rest is unexplained. V and J calls and clone size follow that table, whereas D and trimming were derived from the DNA. For this sample the table gives some 180,000 clones, of which 81% were detected only once. Together, the top ten hold 8% to 13% of the sample.

Reading the germline V gene gives CDR1 SGDLS and CDR2 YYNGEE. At the junction V is shortened by 3 bases and J by 0 bases; bases outside the gene matches: 5. Its CDR3 holds 15 amino acids, cysteine through phenylalanine. Here the CDR3 DNA is all that survives: 45 bases in frame from base 1. This clonotype originated in a woman aged 35 to 49 with COVID-19, enrolled during active disease. The sequenced material came from peripheral blood. The rearranged chain carries TRBV9 and TRBJ1-1, with 7 bases matching TRBD1. The DNA sequence is TGTGCCAGCAGCGCCGAGGGGGCGGTGAACACTGAAGCTTTCTTT. Translated, this gives CASSAEGAVNTEAFF.